The T cell receptor beta chain under discussion was sequenced for a study of cytomegalovirus exposure and HLA in healthy donors. Study-wide findings and caveats: Compared with the approximately 680-donor mean, an Asian-associated ancestry cluster reportedly had fewer N-insertions, according to a later analysis.

There were likely unrecorded immune exposures, though donors were nominally healthy when sampled. The PCR was carried out with 60 Vbeta primers and 13 Jbeta primers. Data came from immunoSEQ multiplex PCR; TCRdb stores just in-frame clones and leaves some out. The sample shows approximately 130,000 clones, around 83% of them seen only once. This clone was counted a few times. The antigen is unknown. J lost 8 bases, V lost 3 bases, and 11 bases had no gene match. Germline V gene lookup returns CDR1 LNHDA and CDR2 SQIVND (reference sequence). The CDR3 contains 15 residues. This sequence was found in a man aged 50 to 59 in good health and CMV-seronegative. The rearrangement joins TRBV19 to TRBJ2-7; 9 bases line up with TRBD1. The sequenced sample consisted of PBMCs. The CDR3 nucleotides read TGTGCCAGTAGTATTTGGGACAGGGATGGTAGCCAGCAGTACTTC. Its protein product is CASSIWDRDGSQQYF.